This TCR beta chain was sequenced in a study of blood T cell repertoires in COVID-19. Study summary: Both acute and convalescent COVID-19 samples were obtained from the United States, Italy and Spain. Sample material is recorded as cDNA or gDNA derived from T cells, B-cell-depleted T cells, or PBMCs.

Original processing notes: Amplification of reference gene primers was used by the study to estimate nucleated cell counts. Measured with immunoSEQ multiplex PCR; TCRdb has only the in-frame clones, and not every one. V and J calls and clone size come straight from that table; D and trimming were deduced from the DNA. The sample holds roughly 80,000 clones, more than 80% seen once. This CDR3 is built from 14 residues. Germline loops: CDR1 KGHDR, CDR2 SFDVKD. Trimming shortened V by 0 bases and J by 7 bases, and 6 bases separated the two germline ends. The chain carries TRBV24-1 and TRBJ1-6; TRBD1 might be the D (5 bases). Sequencing was performed on peripheral blood. This clonotype originated in a human donor in a cohort sampled during active COVID-19. The CDR3 DNA is TGTGCCACCAGTGATTTGACAGGAAATTCACCCCTCCACTTT. Translation: CATSDLTGNSPLHF.